Following are 22 T cell receptor beta chains from one sample sequenced in a study of regulatory T cells in long-lasting Graves disease. The time point: newly diagnosed GD, antithyroid drugs for less than 3 months. The TCR library was prepared using RNA isolated from PBMCs. With iRepertoire HTBI primers and Arm-PCR of CDR3 regions, TCR beta libraries were built. TCRdb itself ran the multiplex PCR reads through MiXCR, one entry per CDR3 protein. This sample carries 300,000 to 450,000 distinct CDR3 sequences, roughly a sixth of them seen once, and the ten largest clones take over 20%. The specimen comprised peripheral blood mononuclear cells (PBMCs), sampled at new diagnosis, from a patient treated with antithyroid drugs. The receptors were sampled from a female donor with Graves disease.

A few counts support this clonotype. The rearrangement links TRBV29-1 to TRBJ1-2, with D hard to call. V was shortened by 4 bases and J by 4 bases, with 7 bases between the two germline ends. This CDR3 has 11 residues. Per germline, CDR1 SQVTM and CDR2 ANQGSEA. The CDR3 loop is CSVAGSYGYTF. The DNA for the CDR3 is TGCAGCGTTGCAGGTTCCTATGGCTACACCTTC.

The table lists this clonotype with many counts. The chain carries TRBV24-1 and TRBJ1-6; 8 bases are a match to TRBD1. J was trimmed by 0 bases and V by 6 bases; bases with no gene match: 12. CDR1 is KGHDR, CDR2 SFDVKD, per germline. The CDR3 extends over 19 amino acids. The CDR3 here is CATSRPRPGGTSYNSPLHF. The CDR3 coding sequence is TGTGCCACCAGTCGACCTCGTCCAGGGGGCACCTCCTATAATTCACCCCTCCACTTT.

This clonotype appeared many times. This CDR3 is CASSLRLAGGLNEQFF. CDR3 DNA sequence: TGTGCCAGCAGCTTAAGGCTAGCGGGAGGGCTGAATGAGCAGTTCTTC. The chain recombines TRBV7-2 with TRBJ2-1; 12 bases agree with TRBD2. The V and J ends lost 2 bases and 7 bases, in that order; junction bases with no gene match: 6. Germline V CDR1 and CDR2: SGHTA, FQGNSA. The CDR3 is 16 amino acids.

The table lists this clonotype with a count of one. This rearrangement joins TRBV2 to TRBJ1-2; weak D call: TRBD1 (5 bases). Trimming stripped 3 bases from V and 3 bases from J, with 17 bases between. The CDR3 is 16 amino acids. Per the germline V gene, CDR1 is SNHLY and CDR2 is FYNNEI. The CDR3 spells CASSDGIGENYYGYTF. The CDR3 DNA is TGTGCCAGCAGTGATGGTATAGGGGAAAACTACTATGGCTACACCTTC.

This clonotype was counted ten times or more. This sequence joins TRBV20-1 and TRBJ2-3; possibly TRBD1 or TRBD2 for D (5 bases each). V lost 1 base and J 7 bases, leaving 6 bases between the germline ends. Per the germline V gene, CDR1 is DFQATT and CDR2 is SNEGSKA (reference sequence). The CDR3 length is 11 residues. The CDR3 is CSARGGNTQYF. The CDR3 DNA reads as TGCAGTGCTAGAGGGGGGAATACGCAGTATTTT.

This clonotype has more than one count but fewer than ten. This chain uses TRBV29-1 with TRBJ1-2, with D possibly TRBD1 on 5 matching bases. Trimming took off 7 bases at V and 8 bases at J, with 20 bases between the two ends. Germline CDR1 and CDR2: SQVTM and ANQGSEA. The CDR3 is 13 residues long. The DNA for the CDR3 is TGCAGCGCCGGAGGGGAGCGACCGGGGGGCTACACCTTC. It specifies CSAGGERPGGYTF.

This clonotype was observed at least ten times. The chain employs TRBV28 and TRBJ2-3; possible D gene TRBD1, 6 bases. The CDR3 is 16 residues long. Trimming cost V 0 bases and J 3 bases, with 13 bases left between them. CDR1 is MDHEN, CDR2 SYDVKM, per germline. CDR3 loop: CASSLWAGVLTDTQYF. The CDR3 DNA is TGTGCCAGCAGTTTATGGGCAGGGGTACTAACAGATACGCAGTATTTT.

This clonotype was observed a few times. The genes are TRBV9 and TRBJ2-1; D is unresolved. CDR3 size: 13 residues. V dropped 3 bases and J dropped 7 bases, with 11 bases sitting between them. CDR1 SGDLS and CDR2 YYNGEE come from the germline V gene. The CDR3 reads CASSARGWNEQFF. CDR3 coding DNA: TGTGCCAGCAGCGCCCGAGGTTGGAATGAGCAGTTCTTC.

This clonotype was counted many times. This sequence joins TRBV12-3 or TRBV12-4 and TRBJ2-1; TRBD2 aligns across 9 bases. The CDR3 spans 12 residues. Trimming cost V 7 bases and J 8 bases; bases outside gene matches: 3. The CDR3 spells CASKAGGYEQFF. The CDR3 nucleotides are TGTGCCAGCAAAGCGGGAGGTTATGAGCAGTTCTTC.

This clonotype was picked up many times. V is TRBV3-1 and J is TRBJ1-5; the D gene is possibly TRBD1 (6 bases). Germline V CDR1 and CDR2: LGHDT, YNNKEL (reference sequence). CDR3 length equals 15 residues. Trimming took off 0 bases at V and 2 bases at J, with 8 bases between the two ends. DNA for the CDR3: TGTGCCAGCAGCCAAGACCAGGGGCGCAATCAGCCCCAGCATTTT. Its protein is CASSQDQGRNQPQHF. Using reference TRBV3-1 and TRBJ1-5 for the parts outside the CDR3, the full variable domain is DTAVSQTPKYLVTQMGNDKSIKCEQNLGHDTMYWYKQDSKKFLKIMFSYNNKELIINETVPNRFSPKSPDKAHLNLHINSLELGDSAVYFCASSQDQGRNQPQHFGDGTRLSIL.

There are many counts of this clonotype. The rearrangement uses TRBV7-9 and TRBJ2-7, with TRBD2 identical over 10 bases. CDR1 and CDR2 (germline): SEHNR, FQNEAQ (reference sequence). Trimming at V came to 3 bases and at J to 1 base, leaving 3 bases not matched to a gene. The CDR3 has 15 amino acids. The CDR3 reads CASSFEREGSYEQYF. CDR3 sequence (DNA): TGTGCCAGCAGCTTTGAGCGGGAGGGGTCCTACGAGCAGTACTTC.

This clonotype was observed a handful of times. Just one base apart from a much larger clone, this may be a read error. The genes are TRBV3-1 and TRBJ2-7; D ambiguous. The CDR3 covers 11 residues. Germline V gives CDR1 LGHDT, CDR2 YNNKEL (reference sequence). CDR3 in DNA: TGTGCCAGCGGCCAAACCATCGAGCAGTACTTC. Residues: CASGQTIEQYF.

This clonotype was seen at least ten times. J is TRBJ1-5 and V is TRBV2; D is unclear. Per the germline V gene, CDR1 is SNHLY and CDR2 is FYNNEI. V lost 5 bases to trimming and J lost 7 bases, with 15 bases between them. This CDR3 region has 14 residues. CDR3 loop: CASSPDGRSQPQHF. In DNA form, the CDR3 reads TGTGCCAGCAGTCCAGACGGAAGGAGCCAGCCCCAGCATTTT.

J is TRBJ2-5 and V is TRBV20-1, with 9 bases that match TRBD1. J gave up 0 bases and V 3 bases, and 11 bases lay outside the gene matches. The germline CDR1 and CDR2 sequences are DFQATT and SNEGSKA (reference sequence). This CDR3 contains 17 residues. The CDR3 region has the DNA TGCAGTGCTAGGGTTCTTCCGGGACAGGGAAACCAAGAGACCCAGTACTTC. Translation: CSARVLPGQGNQETQYF.

There are many counts of this clonotype. The chain links TRBV20-1 to TRBJ1-2, with TRBD1 as a possible D gene (5 bases). The CDR3 totals 12 residues. Germline lookup yields CDR1 DFQATT and CDR2 SNEGSKA (reference sequence). Trimming cost V 5 bases and J 4 bases, with 11 bases left between them. The DNA for the CDR3 is TGCAGTGCTCGACAGAATTCCTATGGCTACACCTTC. It yields the protein CSARQNSYGYTF.

The rearrangement uses TRBV25-1 and TRBJ1-4, with D tentatively TRBD1 (6 bases). This CDR3 is 17 amino acids long. Between the trimmed V and J ends, which lost 3 bases and 1 base, there was a span of 15 bases. CDR1 is MGHDK, CDR2 SYGVNS, per germline. The CDR3 DNA is TGTGCCAGCAGTGAGTCAGTGAGGGGGTTAACTAATGAAAAACTGTTTTTT. Its translation is CASSESVRGLTNEKLFF.

This clonotype was counted ten times or more. The chain combines TRBV6-1 with TRBJ2-3; 8 nucleotides align to TRBD1. The germline gives CDR1 MNHNS, CDR2 SASEGT. J gave up 4 bases and V 10 bases, and 10 bases lay outside the gene matches. The CDR3 is 14 amino acids. The chain's CDR3 is CATHRRGPADTQYF. The CDR3 nucleotides read TGTGCCACGCACCGCAGGGGGCCGGCAGATACGCAGTATTTT.

The CDR3 nucleotides are TGTGCCAGCAGCTATACCGGGACGGCGGGCGAGCAGTACTTC. Its protein product is CASSYTGTAGEQYF. The chain links TRBV12-3 or TRBV12-4 to TRBJ2-7; perhaps D is TRBD1 or TRBD2 (5 bases each). Deletions cut 6 bases from V and 6 bases from J, with 18 bases between. This CDR3 region has 14 residues.

The table lists this clonotype with many counts. The V call is TRBV6-2 or TRBV6-3, the J call TRBJ1-1; possibly TRBD1 for D (6 bases). Trimming shortened V by 0 bases and J by 5 bases, and 16 bases separated the two germline ends. Germline CDR1 and CDR2: MNHEY and SVGEGT. The CDR3 loop spans 16 amino acids. CDR3 coding DNA: TGTGCCAGCAGTTACTCTACTGGGGGGCAGGGGACTGAAGCTTTCTTT. Its translation is CASSYSTGGQGTEAFF.

This clonotype was seen a handful of times. The chain links TRBV19 to TRBJ2-3; 9 bases map to TRBD2. The CDR3 spans 16 residues. Germline lookup yields CDR1 LNHDA and CDR2 SQIVND (reference sequence). Trimming cost V 5 bases and J 6 bases; bases outside gene matches: 12. This CDR3 is CASSSMVAGVWDTQYF. In nucleotides, the CDR3 is TGTGCCAGTAGTTCCATGGTAGCGGGAGTTTGGGATACGCAGTATTTT.

This clonotype has only a few counts. The chain couples TRBV19 to TRBJ2-3, with 8 bases fitting TRBD1. The germline V gene has CDR1 LNHDA and CDR2 SQIVND (reference sequence). CDR3 length: 14 amino acids. V trimming: 5 bases; J trimming: 4 bases; junction bases outside the gene matches: 5. The CDR3 DNA sequence: TGTGCCAGTAGTTTTCGACAGGGGCCAGATACGCAGTATTTT. This codes for CASSFRQGPDTQYF.

J is TRBJ1-2 and V is TRBV6-2 or TRBV6-3; D is perhaps TRBD1 (5 bases). Trimming stripped 5 bases from V and 4 bases from J, with 20 bases between. CDR3 length: 16 amino acids. Germline V lookup: CDR1 MNHEY, CDR2 SVGEGT. DNA for the CDR3: TGTGCCAGCAGTCCCGCCCCCGGGACTGTTTCCTATGGCTACACCTTC. Its protein product is CASSPAPGTVSYGYTF.